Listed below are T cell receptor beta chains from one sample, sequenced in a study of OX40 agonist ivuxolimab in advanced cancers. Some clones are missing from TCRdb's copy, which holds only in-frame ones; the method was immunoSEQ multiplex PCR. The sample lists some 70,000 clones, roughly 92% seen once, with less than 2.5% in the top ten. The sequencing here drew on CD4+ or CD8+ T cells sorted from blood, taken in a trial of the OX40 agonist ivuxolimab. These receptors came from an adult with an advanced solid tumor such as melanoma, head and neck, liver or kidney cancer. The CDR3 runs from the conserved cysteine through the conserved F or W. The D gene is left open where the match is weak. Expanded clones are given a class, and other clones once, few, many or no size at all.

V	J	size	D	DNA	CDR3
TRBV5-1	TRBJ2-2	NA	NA	TGCGCCAGCAGCTTCGCGGGGTCGAGCGGGGAGCTGTTTTTT	CASSFAGSSGELFF
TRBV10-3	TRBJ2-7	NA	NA	TGTGCCATCAGTGACTTTGGACCAGTCTACGAGCAGTACTTC	CAISDFGPVYEQYF
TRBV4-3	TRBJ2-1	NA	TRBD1	TGCGCCAGCAGCCAACATCAGTCCCGGGACAGCGGATACAATGAGCAGTTCTTC	CASSQHQSRDSGYNEQFF
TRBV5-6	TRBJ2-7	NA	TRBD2	TGTGCCAGCAGCTTGGCCAAAGGCGGGAGGGCCCTCGAGCAGTACTTC	CASSLAKGGRALEQYF
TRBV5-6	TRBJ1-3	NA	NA	TGTGCCAGCAGCTTGTATGGCAGGGCGAGCTCTGGAAACACCATATATTTT	CASSLYGRASSGNTIYF
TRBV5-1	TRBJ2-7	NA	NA	TGCGCCAGCAGCTTCAGAAGACAGAGCGAGCAGTACTTC	CASSFRRQSEQYF
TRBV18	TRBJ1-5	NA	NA	TGTGCCAGCTCACCACGGACCCTAGGGAATAGCAATCAGCCCCAGCATTTT	CASSPRTLGNSNQPQHF
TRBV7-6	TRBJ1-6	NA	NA	TGTGCCAGCAGCTTAGCACCGGGGAATTCACCCCTCCACTTT	CASSLAPGNSPLHF
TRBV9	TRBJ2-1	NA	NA	TGTGCCAGCAGCGTTCTTTCAAGCTCCTACAATGAGCAGTTCTTC	CASSVLSSSYNEQFF
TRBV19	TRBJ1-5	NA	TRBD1	TGTGCCAGTAGAGGGGGCGATCAGCCCCAGCATTTT	CASRGGDQPQHF
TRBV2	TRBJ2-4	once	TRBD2	TGTGCCAGCAGTGAAGGTCGGGAGGGATACATTCAGTACTTC	CASSEGREGYIQYF
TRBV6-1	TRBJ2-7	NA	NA	TGTGCCAGCACTGCGGCGTACGAGCAGTACTTC	CASTAAYEQYF
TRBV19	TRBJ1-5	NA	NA	TGTGCCAGTAGTATAGGCGGGGCGTTGTATCAGCCCCAGCATTTT	CASSIGGALYQPQHF
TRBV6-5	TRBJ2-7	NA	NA	TGTGCCAGCACCCCCCGGGACATCGACCGCTACGAGCAGTACTTC	CASTPRDIDRYEQYF
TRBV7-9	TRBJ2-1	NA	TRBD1	TGTGCCAGCATCACCGGGACAGGGTCGTGGGAGCAGTTCTTC	CASITGTGSWEQFF
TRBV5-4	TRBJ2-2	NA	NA	TGTGCCAGCAGCTTGCGACTAACGAACACCGGGGAGCTGTTTTTT	CASSLRLTNTGELFF
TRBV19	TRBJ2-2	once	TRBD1	TGTGCCAGTAGTATAGGACCGGGACAGAGAACGACCGGGGAGCTGTTTTTT	CASSIGPGQRTTGELFF
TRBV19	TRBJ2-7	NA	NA	NA	CASSSGQGTSSRYEQYF
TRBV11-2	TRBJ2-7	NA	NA	TGTGCCAGCAGCTTGGGGACCGGTCCTTCCTACGAGCAGTACTTC	CASSLGTGPSYEQYF
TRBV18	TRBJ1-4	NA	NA	TGTGCCAGCTCACTACAGGCAACTAATGAAAAACTGTTTTTT	CASSLQATNEKLFF
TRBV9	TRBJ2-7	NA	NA	TGTGCCAGCAGCGTAGATCCAGTCAGCTACGAGCAGTACTTC	CASSVDPVSYEQYF